Below are 20 T cell receptor beta chains sequenced from a single sample in a study of blood T cell repertoires in COVID-19. The table came from immunoSEQ multiplex PCR; TCRdb's copy has only in-frame clones and leaves some out. The data contain fewer than 95,000 clones, under 80% of them singletons. Specimen: peripheral blood. The source of these receptors is a man between 65 and 80 years old with COVID-19, enrolled during active disease.

V and J are TRBV3-1 (or the pseudogene TRBV3-2) and TRBJ2-5; 15 bases match TRBD2. Germline V CDR1 and CDR2: LGHDT, YNNKEL (reference sequence). V gave up 4 bases and J gave up 5 bases; unmatched junction bases: 5. This CDR3 contains 16 residues. In DNA form, the CDR3 reads TGTGCCAGCAGCCTCGGGACTAGCGGGAGGCTCGAGACCCAGTACTTC. It yields the protein CASSLGTSGRLETQYF.

The CDR3 coding sequence is TGTGCCAGCAGCCTGGACTCCTACACTGAAGCTTTCTTT. This translates into CASSLDSYTEAFF. This chain joins TRBV7-9 and TRBJ1-1; no firm D call. Germline V gene lookup returns CDR1 SEHNR and CDR2 FQNEAQ (reference sequence). The CDR3 extends over 13 amino acids. V lost 5 bases, J lost 3 bases, and 10 bases lay in between.

The chain uses TRBV25-1 and TRBJ2-1; a weak D match, TRBD1 (6 bases). CDR1 is MGHDK, CDR2 SYGVNS, per germline. V lost 1 base and J 9 bases, leaving 13 bases between the germline ends. The CDR3 spans 14 residues. The CDR3: CASSEFRLGGEQFF. The CDR3, as DNA: TGTGCCAGCAGTGAATTTAGGCTAGGGGGTGAGCAGTTCTTC.

The chain carries TRBV27 and TRBJ2-1; tentative D call: TRBD2 (6 bases). The CDR3 length is 15 residues. The V end was cut by 7 bases, the J end by 0 bases, with 13 bases between. CDR1 and CDR2 (germline): MNHEY, SMNVEV (reference sequence). CDR3 in amino acids: CASTPGLSSYNEQFF. CDR3 bases: TGTGCCAGCACCCCGGGACTTAGCTCCTACAATGAGCAGTTCTTC.

J is TRBJ2-1 and V is TRBV6-4, with 11 nucleotides matching TRBD2. Germline CDR1 and CDR2: MRHNA and SNTAGT. This CDR3 has 15 residues. V was clipped by 6 bases and J by 8 bases; unmatched bases: 9. The CDR3 is CASRELAGVAYEQFF. CDR3 nucleotide sequence: TGTGCCAGCAGGGAACTAGCGGGAGTTGCGTATGAGCAGTTCTTC.

The chain carries TRBV5-1 and TRBJ2-1; 12 bases fit TRBD1. The CDR3 is 14 amino acids. CDR1 SGHRS and CDR2 YFSETQ come from the germline V gene. J gave up 6 bases and V 9 bases, and 7 bases lay outside the gene matches. Here the CDR3 DNA reads TGCGCCACCGCGGGACAGGGGGCGAGCAATGAGCAGTTCTTC. Encoded protein: CATAGQGASNEQFF.

The gene calls are TRBV18 and TRBJ1-1, with 10 nucleotides matching TRBD1. The CDR3 consists of 17 residues. With V trimmed by 4 bases and J by 0 bases, 8 bases remained unmatched. The V gene's germline CDR1 is KGHSH and CDR2 LQKENI. For the CDR3, the DNA is TGTGCCAGCTCACTCAATCAGGGACAGGGGATGAACACTGAAGCTTTCTTT. Translated: CASSLNQGQGMNTEAFF.

CDR3: CASSYRDRNNSPLHF. DNA of the CDR3: TGTGCCAGCAGCTACCGGGACAGAAATAATTCACCCCTCCACTTT. The chain uses TRBV11-2 and TRBJ1-6; TRBD1 agrees at 7 bases. CDR3 length: 15 amino acids. The V gene end was trimmed by 4 bases and the J gene end by 5 bases; junction bases not matched to a gene: 5. CDR1 is SGHAT and CDR2 is FQNNGV in the germline V gene.

The CDR3 region has the DNA TGTGCCAGCAGCTTAACAGGGGATAGTGAGCAGTTCTTC. Translated: CASSLTGDSEQFF. The V call is TRBV7-3, the J call TRBJ2-1; perhaps TRBD1 as D (5 bases). The CDR3 consists of 13 residues. The germline V gene has CDR1 SGHTA and CDR2 FQGTGA. The V end was cut by 0 bases, the J end by 9 bases, with 9 bases between. Filled out from reference TRBV7-3 and TRBJ2-1, the complete variable domain reads GAGVSQTPSNKVTEKGKYVELRCDPISGHTALYWYRQSLGQGPEFLIYFQGTGAADDSGLPNDRFFAVRPEGSVSTLKIQRTERGDSAVYLCASSLTGDSEQFFGPGTRLTVL.

The V call is TRBV9, the J call TRBJ2-7, with D possibly being TRBD1 (6 bases). Trimming took off 3 bases at V and 5 bases at J, with 15 bases between the two ends. The CDR3 sequence is 14 residues long. Per germline, CDR1 SGDLS and CDR2 YYNGEE. The CDR3 DNA is TGTGCCAGCAGCGCCGGACAGACACTCCACGAGCAGTACTTC. It translates to CASSAGQTLHEQYF.

This clone was found once. The J gene is TRBJ2-7, the V gene TRBV18; 9 positions match TRBD2. Per the germline V gene, CDR1 is KGHSH and CDR2 is LQKENI. V shed 2 bases and J 0 bases; nucleotides not matched to a gene: 5. The CDR3 runs to 16 residues. In DNA, the CDR3 is TGTGCCAGCTCACCAGGGGGTAGCGGGAGCTCCTACGAGCAGTACTTC. Protein product: CASSPGGSGSSYEQYF.

The chain uses TRBV19 and TRBJ1-5; weak D call: TRBD1 (5 bases). Germline V gene sequence: CDR1 LNHDA, CDR2 SQIVND (reference sequence). V lost 3 bases and J 0 bases, leaving 21 bases between the germline ends. CDR3 size: 19 residues. CDR3 loop: CASSIIGGAQANSNQPQHF. The CDR3 DNA follows: TGTGCCAGTAGTATTATAGGAGGGGCCCAGGCAAATAGCAATCAGCCCCAGCATTTT.

This sequence joins TRBV29-1 and TRBJ2-7; 8 bases are shared with TRBD2. The germline V gene has CDR1 SQVTM and CDR2 ANQGSEA. J was trimmed by 6 bases and V by 5 bases; bases with no gene match: 6. The CDR3 has 12 residues. CDR3 in DNA: TGCAGCGTTACCCCGGGGGGGCGCGAGCAGTACTTC. The encoded protein is CSVTPGGREQYF.

DNA for the CDR3: TGTGCCACCACAGGGGTCATTGGCAATCAGCCCCAGCATTTT. Protein sequence: CATTGVIGNQPQHF. The rearrangement links TRBV15 to TRBJ1-5; possible D gene TRBD1, 6 bases. V lost 7 bases and J lost 2, with 12 bases in between. CDR3 size: 14 residues. From germline, CDR1 is LNHNV and CDR2 YYDKDF (reference sequence).

The chain employs TRBV19 and TRBJ1-2; D uncertain. Trimming removed 5 bases at V and 4 bases at J, with 11 bases between. The CDR3 is 13 residues long. The germline V gene has CDR1 LNHDA and CDR2 SQIVND (reference sequence). CDR3 in DNA: TGTGCCAGTAGTGACCTGGAGGCCTATGGCTACACCTTC. This translates into CASSDLEAYGYTF.

The chain recombines TRBV21-1 with TRBJ2-1; the table's TRBD1 call for D was not verified on the DNA. TRBV21-1 is annotated as a pseudogene. The CDR3 is 21 residues long. The CDR3 protein is CASSKRFGEDRSFRFGNEQFF. The CDR3 DNA follows: TGTGCCAGCAGCAAACGATTTGGGGAGGACAGGTCTTTTCGTTTTGGCAATGAGCAGTTCTTC.

The V gene is TRBV7-2, the J gene TRBJ2-3; D not certain. Trimming shortened V by 1 base and J by 3 bases, and 8 bases separated the two germline ends. The CDR3 has 14 amino acids. CDR1 and CDR2 from the germline V gene are SGHTA and FQGNSA. DNA of the CDR3: TGTGCCAGCAGCTTAGGACTGGAAACAGATACGCAGTATTTT. Translating gives CASSLGLETDTQYF.

DNA for the CDR3: TGTGCCAGCAGCCCCGGGCAGGGGAGTACTACTAGGGCCTACGAGCAGTACTTC. Translating gives CASSPGQGSTTRAYEQYF. The chain uses TRBV11-3 and TRBJ2-7; tentative D call: TRBD1 (6 bases). Per the germline V gene, CDR1 is SGHNT and CDR2 is YENEEA. The V end was cut by 5 bases, the J end by 2 bases, with 25 bases between. The CDR3 is 18 residues long.

This clone was seen only a few times. This chain links TRBV6-5 with TRBJ1-1; 8 bases align to TRBD1. Germline V lookup: CDR1 MNHEY, CDR2 SVGAGI. Germline trimming cut 0 bases from V and 4 bases from J; bases unmatched to any gene: 4. The CDR3 spans 15 residues. Here the CDR3 reads CASSYSATGGTEAFF. The DNA of the CDR3 is TGTGCCAGCAGTTACTCGGCCACAGGGGGCACTGAAGCTTTCTTT.

The genes are TRBV28 and TRBJ2-5; 8 nucleotides agree with TRBD1. The J segment lost 0 bases and the V segment lost 3 bases, leaving 6 bases of the junction unmatched. Germline V CDR1 and CDR2: MDHEN, SYDVKM. CDR3 length: 16 residues. The CDR3 DNA reads TGTGCCAGCAGTTTTAACAGGGGGACTTACCAAGAGACCCAGTACTTC. It yields the protein CASSFNRGTYQETQYF.